Below, 7 T cell receptor beta chains from the same sample are listed, as sequenced in a study of blood T cell repertoires in COVID-19. Clones were sequenced by immunoSEQ multiplex PCR, and TCRdb holds only the in-frame ones, with some missing. The table shows some 69,000 clones, with roughly 80% occurring only once. The sequencing input was peripheral blood. Receptors were obtained from a woman aged 60-75 years with acute or convalescent COVID-19.

This clone was seen a few times. The rearrangement uses TRBV7-2 and TRBJ1-3; 11 positions agree with TRBD1. V lost 5 bases to trimming and J lost 3 bases; unmatched junction nucleotides: 3. This CDR3 region has 15 residues. Per germline, CDR1 SGHTA and CDR2 FQGNSA. CDR3 residues: CASSRTGGIGNTIYF. CDR3 bases: TGTGCCAGCAGCCGGACAGGGGGCATTGGAAACACCATATATTTT.

V and J are TRBV30 and TRBJ2-1, with 9 bases identical to TRBD2. The CDR3 extends over 19 amino acids. The V segment lost 0 bases and the J segment 1 base; nucleotides outside the gene matches: 13. Germline CDR1 GTSNPN, CDR2 SVGIG (reference sequence). CDR3 in DNA: TGTGCCTGGAGTGTCCTTACCAGCGGGAGGTTCCTTTCCTACAATGAGCAGTTCTTC. It is translated as CAWSVLTSGRFLSYNEQFF.

This clone was recorded only once. The rearrangement uses TRBV25-1 and TRBJ2-5; 12 bases fit TRBD2. V shed 2 bases and J 4 bases; nucleotides not matched to a gene: 8. Germline values: CDR1 MGHDK, CDR2 SYGVNS. This CDR3 is built from 17 residues. The CDR3 sequence is CASSEASLAGGPETQYF. Here the CDR3 DNA reads TGTGCCAGCAGTGAAGCCTCCCTAGCGGGAGGGCCAGAGACCCAGTACTTC.

CDR3 DNA: TGTGCCAGCAGCTCACAGGGGGCCCGAGGAAACACCATATATTTT. Its protein is CASSSQGARGNTIYF. This chain uses TRBV7-8 with TRBJ1-3; 9 bases are shared with TRBD1. Per the germline V gene, CDR1 is SGHVS and CDR2 is FQNEAQ. The CDR3 length is 15 residues. J gave up 4 bases and V 4 bases, and 5 bases lay outside the gene matches.

The genes are TRBV4-2 and TRBJ2-3; 10 nucleotides match TRBD2. The germline V gene has CDR1 LGHNA and CDR2 YNFKEQ. V trimming: 3 bases; J trimming: 0 bases; junction bases outside the gene matches: 9. The CDR3 runs 18 residues. The CDR3 region has the DNA TGTGCCAGCAGCCATGGCTGGGGACTAGCGACGAGCACAGATACGCAGTATTTT. It encodes CASSHGWGLATSTDTQYF.

This sequence joins TRBV10-1 and TRBJ1-2, with 9 bases matching TRBD1. Germline trimming cut 11 bases from V and 1 base from J; bases unmatched to any gene: 8. From germline, CDR1 is WNHNN and CDR2 SYGVQD (reference sequence). The CDR3 has 14 amino acids. In DNA form, the CDR3 reads TGCGCCGGTCCGGGACAGGGTATTAACTATGGCTACACCTTC. Protein product: CAGPGQGINYGYTF.

The table lists this clone with a few counts. CDR3 sequence reads: CASSLAGGLATETQYF. CDR3 coding DNA: TGTGCCAGCAGCTTGGCGGGGGGACTAGCTACAGAGACCCAGTACTTC. The chain employs TRBV5-4 and TRBJ2-5; 9 nucleotides agree with TRBD2. This CDR3 contains 16 residues. Germline CDR1 SGHNT, CDR2 YYREEE (reference sequence). V lost 0 bases, J lost 4 bases, and 7 bases stayed unmatched.